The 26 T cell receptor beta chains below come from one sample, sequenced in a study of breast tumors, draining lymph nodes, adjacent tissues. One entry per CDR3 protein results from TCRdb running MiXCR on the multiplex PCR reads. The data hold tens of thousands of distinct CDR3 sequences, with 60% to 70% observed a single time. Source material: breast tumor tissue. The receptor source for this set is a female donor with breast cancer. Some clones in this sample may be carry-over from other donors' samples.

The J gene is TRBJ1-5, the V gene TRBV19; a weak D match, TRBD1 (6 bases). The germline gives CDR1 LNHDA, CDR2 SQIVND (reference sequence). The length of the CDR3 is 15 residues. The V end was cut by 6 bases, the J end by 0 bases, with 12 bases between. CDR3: CASSMTGYSNQPQHF. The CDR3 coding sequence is TGTGCCAGTAGCATGACAGGTTATAGCAATCAGCCCCAGCATTTT.

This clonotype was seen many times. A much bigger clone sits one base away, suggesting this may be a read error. The CDR3, as DNA: TGTGCCAGCAGCCCGGGCGGGTGGGCGACCCAGTGCTTC. Protein sequence: CASSPGGWATQCF. This chain connects TRBV11-3 to TRBJ2-5, with a weak D call TRBD2 (5 bases). CDR3 length: 13 amino acids. Germline V gives CDR1 SGHNT, CDR2 YENEEA.

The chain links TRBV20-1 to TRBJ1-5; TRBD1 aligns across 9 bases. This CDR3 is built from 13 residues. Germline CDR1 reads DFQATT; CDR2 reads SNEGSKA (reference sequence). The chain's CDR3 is CRLDRGNNQPQHF. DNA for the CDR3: TGCAGATTGGACAGGGGAAACAATCAGCCCCAGCATTTT.

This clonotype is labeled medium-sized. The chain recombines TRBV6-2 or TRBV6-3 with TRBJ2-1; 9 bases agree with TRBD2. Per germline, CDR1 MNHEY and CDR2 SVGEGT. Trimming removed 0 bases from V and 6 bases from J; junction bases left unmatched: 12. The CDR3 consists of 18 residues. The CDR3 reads CASSYSRAGGRSSNEQFF. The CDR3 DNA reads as TGTGCCAGCAGTTACTCGAGGGCGGGAGGGCGAAGCTCCAATGAGCAGTTCTTC.

The CDR3 DNA reads as TGCAGTGCTAGTGGCAGGGGCAATCAGCCCCAGCATTTT. Its translation: CSASGRGNQPQHF. V usage is TRBV20-1 and J usage is TRBJ1-5, with D possibly TRBD1 on 5 matching bases. This CDR3 contains 13 residues. CDR1 and CDR2 from the germline V gene are DFQATT and SNEGSKA (reference sequence). Between the trimmed V and J ends, which lost 3 bases and 2 bases, there was a span of 8 bases.

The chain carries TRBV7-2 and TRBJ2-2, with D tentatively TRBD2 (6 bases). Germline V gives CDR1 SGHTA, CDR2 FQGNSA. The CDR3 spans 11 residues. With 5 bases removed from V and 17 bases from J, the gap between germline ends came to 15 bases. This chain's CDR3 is CASSTTRPCFF. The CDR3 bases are TGTGCCAGCAGCACGACTAGGCCCTGTTTTTTT.

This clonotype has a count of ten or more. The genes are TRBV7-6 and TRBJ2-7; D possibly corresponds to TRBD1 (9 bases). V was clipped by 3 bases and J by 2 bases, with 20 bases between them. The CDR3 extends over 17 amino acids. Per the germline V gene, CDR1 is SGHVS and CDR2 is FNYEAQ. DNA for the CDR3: TGTGCCAGCAGCTTCCTGAGCGGGGGACAGGGCCCCTACGAGCAGTACTTC. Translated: CASSFLSGGQGPYEQYF.

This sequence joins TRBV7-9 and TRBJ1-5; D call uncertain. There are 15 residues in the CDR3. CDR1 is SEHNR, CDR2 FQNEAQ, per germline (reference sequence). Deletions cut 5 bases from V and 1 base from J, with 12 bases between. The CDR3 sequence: CASSPGESSNQPQHF. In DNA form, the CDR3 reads TGTGCCAGCAGCCCCGGGGAATCCAGCAATCAGCCCCAGCATTTT.

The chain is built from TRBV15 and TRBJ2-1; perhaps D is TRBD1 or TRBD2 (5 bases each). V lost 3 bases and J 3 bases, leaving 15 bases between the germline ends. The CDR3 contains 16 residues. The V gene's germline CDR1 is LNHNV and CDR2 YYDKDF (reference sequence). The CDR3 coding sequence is TGTGCCACCAGCAGCTCCGGGACGGCCGGCTACAATGAGCAGTTCTTC. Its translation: CATSSSGTAGYNEQFF. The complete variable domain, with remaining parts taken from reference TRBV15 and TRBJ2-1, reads DAMVIQNPRYQVTQFGKPVTLSCSQTLNHNVMYWYQQKSSQAPKLLFHYYDKDFNNEADTPDNFQSRRPNTSFCFLDIRSPGLGDTAMYLCATSSSGTAGYNEQFFGPGTRLTVL.

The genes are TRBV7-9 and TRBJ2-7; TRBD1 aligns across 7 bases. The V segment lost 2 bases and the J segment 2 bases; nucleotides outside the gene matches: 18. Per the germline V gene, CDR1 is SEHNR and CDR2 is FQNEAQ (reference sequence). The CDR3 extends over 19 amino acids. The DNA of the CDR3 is TGTGCCAGCAGCTTACACAGGGGAGCTGGCGGATCTGACACCTACGAGCAGTACTTC. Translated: CASSLHRGAGGSDTYEQYF.

This CDR3 reads CASSEWGATNEKLFF. The CDR3 nucleotides read TGTGCCAGCAGTGAATGGGGTGCAACTAATGAAAAACTGTTTTTT. This sequence joins TRBV2 and TRBJ1-4; no firm D call. The CDR3 extends over 15 amino acids. CDR1 is SNHLY, CDR2 FYNNEI, per germline. V lost 2 bases, J lost 0 bases, and 7 bases lay in between.

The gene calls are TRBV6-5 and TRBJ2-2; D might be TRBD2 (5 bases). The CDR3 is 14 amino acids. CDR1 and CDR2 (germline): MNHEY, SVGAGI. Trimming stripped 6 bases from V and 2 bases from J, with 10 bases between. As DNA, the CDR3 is TGTGCCAGCAGGCGGACTGCAAACACCGGGGAGCTGTTTTTT. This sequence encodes CASRRTANTGELFF.

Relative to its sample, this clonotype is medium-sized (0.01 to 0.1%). This chain's CDR3 is CSARDLQGAYEQYF. The CDR3 coding sequence is TGCAGTGCTAGAGATCTACAGGGGGCGTACGAGCAGTACTTC. V gene TRBV20-1 combines with J gene TRBJ2-7; 9 nucleotides align to TRBD1. The CDR3 extends over 14 amino acids. CDR1 and CDR2 (germline): DFQATT, SNEGSKA (reference sequence). V gave up 0 bases and J gave up 4 bases; unmatched junction bases: 4.

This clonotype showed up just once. Here the CDR3 reads CASSRTSGIPLEQYF. As DNA, the CDR3 is TGTGCCAGCAGCCGGACTAGCGGGATTCCCCTCGAGCAGTACTTC. The rearrangement uses TRBV7-2 and TRBJ2-7, with 12 bases lining up with TRBD2. The CDR3 is 15 amino acids. Germline V CDR1 and CDR2: SGHTA, FQGNSA. V dropped 5 bases and J dropped 6; count of bases not matched to a gene: 8.

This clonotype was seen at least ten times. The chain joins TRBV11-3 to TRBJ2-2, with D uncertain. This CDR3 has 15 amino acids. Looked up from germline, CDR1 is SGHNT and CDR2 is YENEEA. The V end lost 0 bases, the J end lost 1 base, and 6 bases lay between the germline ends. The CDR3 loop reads CASSLDGRNTGELFF. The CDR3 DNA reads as TGTGCCAGCAGCTTAGATGGAAGGAACACCGGGGAGCTGTTTTTT.

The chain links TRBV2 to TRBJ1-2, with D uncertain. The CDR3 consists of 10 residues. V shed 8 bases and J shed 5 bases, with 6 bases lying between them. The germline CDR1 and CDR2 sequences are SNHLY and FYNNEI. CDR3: CASGRYGYTF. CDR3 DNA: TGTGCCAGCGGGAGGTATGGCTACACCTTC.

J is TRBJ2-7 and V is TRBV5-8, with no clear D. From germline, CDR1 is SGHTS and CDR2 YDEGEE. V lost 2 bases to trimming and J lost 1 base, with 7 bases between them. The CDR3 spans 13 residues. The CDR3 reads CASSFTESYEQYF. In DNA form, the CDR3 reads TGTGCCAGCAGCTTCACGGAATCCTACGAGCAGTACTTC.

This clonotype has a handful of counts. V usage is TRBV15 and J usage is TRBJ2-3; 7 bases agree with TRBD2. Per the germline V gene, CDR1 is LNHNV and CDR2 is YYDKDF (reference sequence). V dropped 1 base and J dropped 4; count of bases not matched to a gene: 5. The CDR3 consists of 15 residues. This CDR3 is CATSRAGGRADTQYF. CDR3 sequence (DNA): TGTGCCACCAGCAGAGCGGGGGGTCGGGCAGATACGCAGTATTTT.

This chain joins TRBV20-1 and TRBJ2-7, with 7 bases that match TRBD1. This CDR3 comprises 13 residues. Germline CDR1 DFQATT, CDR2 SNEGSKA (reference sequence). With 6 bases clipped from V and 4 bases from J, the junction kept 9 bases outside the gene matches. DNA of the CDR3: TGCAGTGCCTCCCGGGACAGTGGGTACGAGCAGTACTTC. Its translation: CSASRDSGYEQYF.

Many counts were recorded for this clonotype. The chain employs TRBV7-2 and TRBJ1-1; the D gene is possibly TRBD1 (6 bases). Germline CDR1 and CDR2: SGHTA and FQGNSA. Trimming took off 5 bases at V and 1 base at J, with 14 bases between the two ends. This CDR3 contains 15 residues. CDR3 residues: CASSLLTGTNTEAFF. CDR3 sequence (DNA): TGTGCCAGCAGCCTCTTGACAGGAACGAACACTGAAGCTTTCTTT.

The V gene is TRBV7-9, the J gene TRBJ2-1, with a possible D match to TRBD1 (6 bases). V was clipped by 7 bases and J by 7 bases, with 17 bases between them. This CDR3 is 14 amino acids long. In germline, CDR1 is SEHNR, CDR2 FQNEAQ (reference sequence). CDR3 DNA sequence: TGTGCCAGCACTACTCAGGGGCCCGGGAATGAGCAGTTCTTC. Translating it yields CASTTQGPGNEQFF.

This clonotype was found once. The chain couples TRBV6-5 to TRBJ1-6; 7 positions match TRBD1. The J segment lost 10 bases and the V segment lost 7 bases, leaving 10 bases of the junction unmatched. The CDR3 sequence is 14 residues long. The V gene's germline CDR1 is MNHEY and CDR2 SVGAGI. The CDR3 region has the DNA TGTGCCAGCACTAGACAGGGTCGGGGATCACCCCTCCACTTT. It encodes CASTRQGRGSPLHF.

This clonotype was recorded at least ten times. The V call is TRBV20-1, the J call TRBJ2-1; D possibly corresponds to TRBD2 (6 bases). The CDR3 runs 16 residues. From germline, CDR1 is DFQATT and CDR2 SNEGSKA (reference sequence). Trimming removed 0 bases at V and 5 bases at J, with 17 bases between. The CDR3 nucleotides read TGCAGTGCTAGAGACTTTCGACTAGTGGCCCACAATGAGCAGTTCTTC. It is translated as CSARDFRLVAHNEQFF.

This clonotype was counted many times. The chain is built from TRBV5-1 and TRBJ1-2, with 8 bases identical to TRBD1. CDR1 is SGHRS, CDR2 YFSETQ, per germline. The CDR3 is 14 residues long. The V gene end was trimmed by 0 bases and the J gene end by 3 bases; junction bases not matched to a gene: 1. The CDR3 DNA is TGCGCCAGCAGCTTGGGGACAGGGCACTATGGCTACACCTTC. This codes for CASSLGTGHYGYTF. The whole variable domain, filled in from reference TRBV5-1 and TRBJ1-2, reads KAGVTQTPRYLIKTRGQQVTLSCSPISGHRSVSWYQQTPGQGLQFLFEYFSETQRNKGNFPGRFSGRQFSNSRSEMNVSTLELGDSALYLCASSLGTGHYGYTFGSGTRLTVV.

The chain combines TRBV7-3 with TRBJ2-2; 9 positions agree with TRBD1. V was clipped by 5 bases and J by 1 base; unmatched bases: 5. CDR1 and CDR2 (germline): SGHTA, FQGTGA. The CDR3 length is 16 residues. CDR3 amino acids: CASSRGTGMNTGELFF. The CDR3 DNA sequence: TGTGCCAGCAGCCGTGGGACAGGGATGAACACCGGGGAGCTGTTTTTT. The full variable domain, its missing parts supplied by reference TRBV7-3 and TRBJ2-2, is GAGVSQTPSNKVTEKGKYVELRCDPISGHTALYWYRQSLGQGPEFLIYFQGTGAADDSGLPNDRFFAVRPEGSVSTLKIQRTERGDSAVYLCASSRGTGMNTGELFFGEGSRLTVL.

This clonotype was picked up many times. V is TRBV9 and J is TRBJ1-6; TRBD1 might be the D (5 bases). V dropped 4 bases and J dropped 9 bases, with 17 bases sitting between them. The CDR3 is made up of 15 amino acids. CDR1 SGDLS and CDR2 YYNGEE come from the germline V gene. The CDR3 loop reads CASSKAGGSGSPLHF. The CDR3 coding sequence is TGTGCCAGCAGCAAGGCGGGGGGGAGTGGTTCACCCCTCCACTTT.